The 16 T cell receptor beta chains below come from one sample, sequenced in a study of T cell responses to AZD1222 COVID-19 vaccine. TCRdb's table, derived via immunoSEQ multiplex PCR, lists solely in-frame clones and lacks some. Altogether roughly 200,000 clones are present, 88% being singletons, with the ten largest covering 7.5% to 9.5%. Sample: peripheral blood, taken on day 0 of AZD1222 vaccination. Every receptor here comes from an adult in good health.

The V and J genes are TRBV7-9 and TRBJ2-6; D may correspond to TRBD1 or TRBD2 (5 bases each). V lost 5 bases and J 0 bases, leaving 14 bases between the germline ends. Germline CDR1 and CDR2: SEHNR and FQNEAQ (reference sequence). The CDR3 has 17 amino acids. CDR3 sequence (DNA): TGTGCCAGCAGCCCGGGACGGTCTGACTCTGGGGCCAACGTCCTGACTTTC. It yields the protein CASSPGRSDSGANVLTF.

Here the CDR3 reads CAWSRTATNEKLFF. CDR3 nucleotides: TGTGCCTGGAGTCGAACAGCAACTAATGAAAAACTGTTTTTT. This rearrangement joins TRBV30 to TRBJ1-4; D gene unclear. From germline, CDR1 is GTSNPN and CDR2 SVGIG (reference sequence). The CDR3 runs to 14 residues. V gave up 2 bases and J gave up 0 bases, with 7 bases separating them.

The V and J genes are TRBV28 and TRBJ2-7; D is uncertain. There are 12 residues in the CDR3. Trimming took off 5 bases at V and 3 bases at J, with 8 bases between the two ends. In germline, CDR1 is MDHEN, CDR2 SYDVKM. CDR3 sequence (DNA): TGTGCCAGCAGTGAAGGTGGCTACGAGCAGTACTTC. This gives the protein CASSEGGYEQYF.

This clone was seen ten or more times. CDR3 loop: CASSQADTPSSPLHF. The DNA of the CDR3 is TGTGCCAGCAGCCAAGCTGATACCCCAAGTTCACCCCTCCACTTT. V is TRBV4-2 and J is TRBJ1-6; no clear D gene. CDR1 LGHNA and CDR2 YNFKEQ come from the germline V gene. V was clipped by 1 base and J by 9 bases, with 13 bases between them. The CDR3 sequence is 15 residues long.

The chain employs TRBV5-1 and TRBJ2-1, with TRBD2 matching 13 bases. V gave up 4 bases and J gave up 0 bases; unmatched junction bases: 4. The germline gives CDR1 SGHRS, CDR2 YFSETQ. There are 17 residues in the CDR3. The CDR3 is CASSTGLAGASYNEQFF. The CDR3 DNA sequence: TGCGCCAGCAGCACCGGACTAGCGGGGGCCTCCTACAATGAGCAGTTCTTC.

The chain recombines TRBV27 with TRBJ1-2; D remains ambiguous. Germline V gene lookup returns CDR1 MNHEY and CDR2 SMNVEV (reference sequence). This CDR3 is 13 amino acids long. Trimming left V 0 bases short and J 7 bases short, with 9 bases between. The CDR3 reads CASSLSRAGGYTF. Here the CDR3 DNA reads TGTGCCAGCAGTTTATCGCGGGCGGGTGGCTACACCTTC.

The chain employs TRBV11-2 and TRBJ1-3; unclear D gene. From germline, CDR1 is SGHAT and CDR2 FQNNGV. The CDR3 runs to 15 residues. Trimming removed 5 bases at V and 4 bases at J, with 15 bases between. CDR3 protein: CASSTYSPEGNTIYF. The CDR3 DNA follows: TGTGCCAGCAGCACATATTCCCCAGAGGGAAACACCATATATTTT.

The chain couples TRBV9 to TRBJ2-1; 12 bases are shared with TRBD2. This CDR3 has 15 amino acids. Germline V gives CDR1 SGDLS, CDR2 YYNGEE. V lost 3 bases to trimming and J lost 8 bases; unmatched junction nucleotides: 6. The CDR3 loop is CASSARLAGADEQFF. The CDR3 DNA sequence: TGTGCCAGCAGCGCTAGACTAGCGGGGGCGGATGAGCAGTTCTTC.

The CDR3 bases are TGTGCCAGCAGCTTAGAACAGGGTAGCACCGGGGAGCTGTTTTTT. Translating it yields CASSLEQGSTGELFF. The V gene is TRBV7-8, the J gene TRBJ2-2, with D possibly TRBD1 on 6 matching bases. Germline V lookup: CDR1 SGHVS, CDR2 FQNEAQ. The CDR3 is made up of 15 amino acids. The V and J ends lost 1 base and 4 bases respectively, with 10 bases between them.

There are a few counts of this clone. This rearrangement joins TRBV19 to TRBJ1-4; tentatively, D is TRBD1 (6 bases). V shed 5 bases and J shed 6 bases, with 19 bases lying between them. Germline assignment: CDR1 LNHDA and CDR2 SQIVND (reference sequence). CDR3 size: 16 residues. The CDR3 sequence is CASSPPLGGGDEKLFF. Written as DNA, the CDR3 is TGTGCCAGTAGTCCACCTCTGGGGGGCGGAGATGAAAAACTGTTTTTT. Combining the CDR3 with reference TRBV19 and TRBJ1-4 gives the whole variable domain DGGITQSPKYLFRKEGQNVTLSCEQNLNHDAMYWYRQDPGQGLRLIYYSQIVNDFQKGDIAEGYSVSREKKESFPLTVTSAQKNPTAFYLCASSPPLGGGDEKLFFGSGTQLSVL.

This chain connects TRBV13 to TRBJ1-2, with TRBD1 matching over 8 bases. From germline, CDR1 is PRHDT and CDR2 FYEKMQ (reference sequence). The CDR3 contains 14 residues. V was clipped by 4 bases and J by 7 bases; unmatched bases: 8. CDR3 bases: TGTGCCAGCAGCTCCTACAGGGGGTCGGTTGGCTACACCTTC. The encoded protein is CASSSYRGSVGYTF.

The V call is TRBV7-8, the J call TRBJ2-7; D unresolved. Germline CDR1 and CDR2: SGHVS and FQNEAQ. This CDR3 has 12 residues. V was trimmed by 5 bases and J by 2 bases, leaving 7 bases between them. CDR3: CASSISPYEQYF. Here the CDR3 DNA reads TGTGCCAGCAGCATCAGTCCCTACGAGCAGTACTTC.

The chain recombines TRBV6-5 with TRBJ1-1, with 7 bases that match TRBD1. The germline CDR1 and CDR2 sequences are MNHEY and SVGAGI. J gave up 0 bases and V 8 bases, and 3 bases lay outside the gene matches. This CDR3 has 13 residues. The CDR3 DNA sequence: TGTGCCAGCTGCAGGGGGATGAACACTGAAGCTTTCTTT. Amino acid sequence: CASCRGMNTEAFF.

The V gene is TRBV7-2, the J gene TRBJ2-3; D might be TRBD2 (6 bases). The CDR3 runs 15 residues. Deletions cut 5 bases from V and 1 base from J, with 13 bases between. Germline CDR1 and CDR2: SGHTA and FQGNSA. The chain's CDR3 is CASSTGSGGTDTQYF. DNA for the CDR3: TGTGCCAGCAGCACCGGGAGTGGCGGCACAGATACGCAGTATTTT.

The chain links TRBV30 to TRBJ1-2, with D perhaps matching TRBD1 (6 bases). The CDR3 is 12 amino acids. Trimming cost V 4 bases and J 7 bases, with 13 bases left between them. The V gene's germline CDR1 is GTSNPN and CDR2 SVGIG (reference sequence). The CDR3 DNA is TGTGCCTGGAAGTGGGGGCTCAGTGGCTACACCTTC. Protein product: CAWKWGLSGYTF.

This rearrangement joins TRBV28 to TRBJ1-2; possibly TRBD1 for D (6 bases). The CDR3 is 14 residues long. V was trimmed by 6 bases and J by 8 bases, leaving 19 bases between them. CDR1 is MDHEN and CDR2 is SYDVKM in the germline V gene. The CDR3 region is CASRPAYGRGGYTF. The CDR3 nucleotides are TGTGCCAGCAGACCTGCCTACGGGAGGGGGGGCTACACCTTC.